There are a few counts of the clone carrying this T cell receptor (beta chain). Unfractionated whole blood served as the source for total RNA extraction. Trimming removed 2 bases from V and 1 base from J, with 14 bases in between. Germline V gene lookup returns CDR1 MNHEY and CDR2 SMNVEV (reference sequence). The CDR3 is made up of 16 amino acids. Individual cDNA molecules had unique molecular identifiers attached to them by the library. TCRdb re-analysed the 5' RACE reads in MiXCR, keeping a single row per CDR3 protein. In the table there are tens of thousands of distinct CDR3 sequences, roughly 7.7% of which are singletons. These data belong to a study of human T cells and chemical hapten exposure.

The receptor comes from a male donor in good health. The gene calls are TRBV27 and TRBJ1-1, with D possibly being TRBD1 (5 bases). The CDR3 bases are TGTGCCAGCAGTTTAGACAGCTTAAGAGGGAACACTGAAGCTTTCTTT. Translation gives CASSLDSLRGNTEAFF.